Shown below are 21 T cell receptor beta chains from a single sample sequenced in a study of T cells expressing NK-cell markers. One entry per CDR3 protein, without DNA, is what TCRdb gives after re-calling the 5' RACE reads. The sample holds about 170,000 distinct CDR3 sequences. The sample taken for sequencing was blood T cells: a sorted CD56 or NKG2C T cell subset, CD4+ or CD8+ T cells, or bulk PBMC T cells (not recorded which). The receptor source for this set is a man aged 18 to 69 in good health.

The V call is TRBV24-1, the J call TRBJ2-5; TCRdb picks TRBD2, but there is no DNA to check that call. The CDR3 spans 15 residues. Looked up from germline, CDR1 is KGHDR and CDR2 is SFDVKD. The CDR3 is CATSPRLGSGETQYF.

This sequence joins TRBV10-2 and TRBJ2-1. The CDR3 is made up of 14 amino acids. CDR1 is WSHSY, CDR2 SAAADI, per germline. This CDR3 reads CASSGISLRNEQFF.

V is TRBV10-2 and J is TRBJ2-7; the TRBD2 assignment by TCRdb is unverifiable without DNA. Germline V gives CDR1 WSHSY, CDR2 SAAADI. This CDR3 region has 14 residues. This chain's CDR3 is CASHPAGDSYEQYF.

V usage is TRBV12-3 or TRBV12-4 and J usage is TRBJ2-7; TCRdb's D gene call, TRBD2, goes unchecked for lack of DNA. The CDR3 consists of 14 residues. CDR3 protein: CASSPGGPTYEQYF.

The chain employs TRBV5-4 and TRBJ1-1; without DNA, the TCRdb call of TRBD1 cannot be checked. The CDR3 length is 18 residues. From germline, CDR1 is SGHNT and CDR2 YYREEE (reference sequence). CDR3 sequence: CASRPSRHWGRSSAEAFF.

The chain links TRBV15 to TRBJ1-6; TCRdb returns TRBD1, unconfirmable since there is no DNA. CDR3 size: 14 residues. In germline, CDR1 is LNHNV, CDR2 YYDKDF (reference sequence). The CDR3 sequence is CATSRGQGNSPLHF. The full variable domain, rest sourced from reference TRBV15 and TRBJ1-6, is DAMVIQNPRYQVTQFGKPVTLSCSQTLNHNVMYWYQQKSSQAPKLLFHYYDKDFNNEADTPDNFQSRRPNTSFCFLDIRSPGLGDTAMYLCATSRGQGNSPLHFGNGTRLTVT.

The rearrangement joins TRBV11-2 to TRBJ2-5. Germline loops: CDR1 SGHAT, CDR2 FQNNGV. There are 17 residues in the CDR3. The CDR3 sequence: CASSLDYLSMYQETQYF.

The rearrangement uses TRBV3-1 and TRBJ2-1; without DNA, the TCRdb call of TRBD1 cannot be checked. Germline loops: CDR1 LGHDT, CDR2 YNNKEL (reference sequence). This CDR3 comprises 17 residues. The CDR3 protein is CASSQDGGDPPYNEQFF.

The CDR3 spells CASSDRGLTYEQYF. V and J are TRBV28 and TRBJ2-7; TCRdb lists TRBD1, though no DNA is available to test this call. The CDR3 covers 14 residues. The germline gives CDR1 MDHEN, CDR2 SYDVKM.

The rearrangement links TRBV28 to TRBJ1-2. This CDR3 has 14 residues. Germline CDR1 reads MDHEN; CDR2 reads SYDVKM. The CDR3 protein is CASRTYSGASGYTF.

The chain employs TRBV5-6 and TRBJ2-1; without DNA, the TCRdb call of TRBD1 cannot be checked. The CDR3 runs 11 residues. The germline V gene has CDR1 SGHDT and CDR2 YYEEEE. CDR3 amino acids: CASTSDREQFF.

V gene TRBV5-1 combines with J gene TRBJ2-7; TCRdb names TRBD2, which stays unverified in the absence of DNA. Looked up from germline, CDR1 is SGHRS and CDR2 is YFSETQ. This CDR3 has 13 amino acids. CDR3 loop: CASRRGDSYEQYF.

The chain is built from TRBV4-1 and TRBJ2-3; TCRdb's D call of TRBD2 is untestable without DNA. The CDR3 has 19 residues. Germline V gene sequence: CDR1 MGHRA, CDR2 YSYEKL. The CDR3 region is CASSLSPPPTSGGTDTQYF.

This sequence joins TRBV11-2 and TRBJ2-3; as DNA is missing, the TRBD2 call by TCRdb cannot be tested. Germline values: CDR1 SGHAT, CDR2 FQNNGV. This CDR3 has 20 residues. The CDR3: CASSLVQFWDSGGSTDTQYF. The whole variable domain, remainder taken from reference TRBV11-2 and TRBJ2-3, is EAGVAQSPRYKIIEKRQSVAFWCNPISGHATLYWYQQILGQGPKLLIQFQNNGVVDDSQLPKDRFSAERLKGVDSTLKIQPAKLEDSAVYLCASSLVQFWDSGGSTDTQYFGPGTRLTVL.

The CDR3 is CASSHTGNEQFF. This chain joins TRBV9 and TRBJ2-1; absent DNA, TCRdb's TRBD1 call cannot be checked. CDR1 SGDLS and CDR2 YYNGEE come from the germline V gene. The CDR3 contains 12 residues.

The chain joins TRBV13 to TRBJ1-1. CDR3 length: 14 amino acids. Per the germline V gene, CDR1 is PRHDT and CDR2 is FYEKMQ (reference sequence). CDR3 protein: CASSLWTLNTEAFF.

The genes are TRBV6-5 and TRBJ2-2; there is no DNA to check the TCRdb D call of TRBD1. The CDR3 is 14 residues long. The germline V gene has CDR1 MNHEY and CDR2 SVGAGI. The CDR3 loop reads CASSSTGYTGELFF.

CDR3 protein: CASSFPTRRSYNEQFF. The V and J genes are TRBV27 and TRBJ2-1. Germline V CDR1 and CDR2: MNHEY, SMNVEV (reference sequence). CDR3 length: 16 residues.

V gene TRBV30 combines with J gene TRBJ1-1; TCRdb designates TRBD1, a call that cannot be tested without DNA. The CDR3 consists of 12 residues. Germline loops: CDR1 GTSNPN, CDR2 SVGIG (reference sequence). Here the CDR3 reads CAWSRWGTEAFF.

The CDR3: CAISESWGADTQYF. V gene TRBV10-3 combines with J gene TRBJ2-3; TCRdb picks TRBD1, but there is no DNA to check that call. This CDR3 region has 14 residues. Germline CDR1 reads ENHRY; CDR2 reads SYGVKD.

The chain combines TRBV6-1 with TRBJ2-5; the D call from TCRdb, TRBD1, cannot be confirmed without DNA. Germline lookup yields CDR1 MNHNS and CDR2 SASEGT. The CDR3 extends over 17 amino acids. The CDR3 loop is CASSENRAGAASGGQYF.